This TCR beta chain was recorded in a study of cytomegalovirus exposure and HLA in healthy donors. This clone was seen repeatedly, ten times or more. Germline V gene sequence: CDR1 LNHDA, CDR2 SQIVND (reference sequence). The J segment lost 2 bases and the V segment lost 7 bases, leaving 4 bases of the junction unmatched. This CDR3 is 14 amino acids long. The PCR used 60 Vbeta and 13 Jbeta primers. Data came from immunoSEQ multiplex PCR; TCRdb stores just in-frame clones and leaves some out. The top ten clones hold approximately 3.2% of a sample with more than 95,000 clones, roughly 74% of them seen once.

Material: PBMCs. The TCR sequence derives from a female donor in good health and CMV-seropositive. This sequence joins TRBV19 and TRBJ2-1, with 8 bases matching TRBD2. CDR3 DNA: TGTGCCAGTAATAGCGGGGAAGCCTACAATGAGCAGTTCTTC. Residues: CASNSGEAYNEQFF.